What follows describes a single T cell receptor (beta chain). This entry is derived from a study of blood T cell repertoires in COVID-19. Germline CDR1 SGHRS, CDR2 YFSETQ. The CDR3 has 15 residues. Trimming cost V 0 bases and J 2 bases, with 9 bases left between them. In the original workflow: Estimation of nucleated cell counts relied on the amplification of reference gene primers. The method was immunoSEQ multiplex PCR; TCRdb's version includes in-frame clones alone and lacks a portion of them. Clone size and V and J calls were adopted from that table, with D and trimming inferred from the DNA. The profile shows fewer than 70,000 clones, approximately 87% of them singletons.

This sequence originates from a human donor in a cohort sampled during active COVID-19. The genes are TRBV5-1 and TRBJ1-5; D might be TRBD1 (5 bases). Specimen: peripheral blood. CDR3 bases: TGCGCCAGCAGCTTGGGGGCGACAGGCAATCAGCCCCAGCATTTT. Its protein is CASSLGATGNQPQHF.